This TCR beta chain comes out of a study of cytomegalovirus exposure and HLA in healthy donors. Points from the study as a whole: Near-uniform donor sequencing depth was presumed by presence/absence analyses. A later analysis reportedly found that, within productive TCRs, an Asian-associated ancestry cluster had fewer N-insertions than the mean observed across the 666 donors.

Every donor was a healthy person donating bone marrow. The PCR contained 60 Vbeta and 13 Jbeta primers. Clones were read by immunoSEQ multiplex PCR, and TCRdb kept only the in-frame ones, dropping some. The sample shows about 57,000 clones, roughly 84% of them seen only once. Of note for this clone: What it binds is unknown.

The ends lost 4 bases at V and 2 bases at J; junction bases unmatched: 7. Germline CDR1 reads MGHRA; CDR2 reads YSYEKL. This CDR3 has 16 residues. The material sequenced was PBMCs. The origin of this receptor is a woman younger than 45 in good health and CMV-seronegative. The genes are TRBV4-1 and TRBJ2-3, with 9 bases aligning to TRBD2. The CDR3 loop is CASSPRLADNTDTQYF. Written as DNA, the CDR3 is TGCGCCAGCAGCCCACGACTAGCGGATAACACAGATACGCAGTATTTT.